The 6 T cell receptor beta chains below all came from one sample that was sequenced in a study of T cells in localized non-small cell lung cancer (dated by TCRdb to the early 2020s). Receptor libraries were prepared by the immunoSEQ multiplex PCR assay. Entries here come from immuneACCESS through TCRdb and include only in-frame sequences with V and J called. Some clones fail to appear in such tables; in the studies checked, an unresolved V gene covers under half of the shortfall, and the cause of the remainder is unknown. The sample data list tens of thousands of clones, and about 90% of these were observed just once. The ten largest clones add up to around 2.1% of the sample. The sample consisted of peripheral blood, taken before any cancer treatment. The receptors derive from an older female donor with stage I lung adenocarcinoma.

The CDR3 reads CASSITGYTEAFF. CDR3 bases: TGTGCCAGTAGTATAACGGGGTACACTGAAGCTTTCTTT. This chain connects TRBV19 to TRBJ1-1, with D unresolved. Germline V gives CDR1 LNHDA, CDR2 SQIVND (reference sequence). Trimming shortened V by 2 bases and J by 3 bases, and 7 bases separated the two germline ends. The CDR3 consists of 13 residues.

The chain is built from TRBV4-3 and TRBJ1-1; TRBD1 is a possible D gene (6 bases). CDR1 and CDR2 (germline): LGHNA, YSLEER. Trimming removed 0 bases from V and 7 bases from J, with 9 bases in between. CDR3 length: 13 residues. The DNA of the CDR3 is TGCGCCAGCAGCCAAGACAGGGGTTTTGAAGCTTTCTTT. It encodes CASSQDRGFEAFF.

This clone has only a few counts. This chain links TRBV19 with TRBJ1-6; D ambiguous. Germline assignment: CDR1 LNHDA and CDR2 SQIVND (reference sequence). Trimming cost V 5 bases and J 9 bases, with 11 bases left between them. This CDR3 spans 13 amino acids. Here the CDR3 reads CASSPGFSSPLHF. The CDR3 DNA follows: TGTGCCAGTAGTCCGGGATTTAGTTCACCCCTCCACTTT.

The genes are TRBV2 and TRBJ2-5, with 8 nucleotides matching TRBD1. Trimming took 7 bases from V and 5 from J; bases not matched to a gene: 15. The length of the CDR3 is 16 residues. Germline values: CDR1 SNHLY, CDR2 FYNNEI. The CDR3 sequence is CASTVTSQGGLETQYF. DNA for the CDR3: TGTGCCAGCACCGTCACCTCACAGGGGGGCCTGGAGACCCAGTACTTC.

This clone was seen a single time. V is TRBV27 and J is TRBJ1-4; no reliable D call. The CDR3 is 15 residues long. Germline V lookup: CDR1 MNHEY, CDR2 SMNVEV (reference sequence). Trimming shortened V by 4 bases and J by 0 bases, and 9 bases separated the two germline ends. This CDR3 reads CASSSTESTNEKLFF. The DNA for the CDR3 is TGTGCCAGCAGTTCCACAGAATCAACTAATGAAAAACTGTTTTTT.

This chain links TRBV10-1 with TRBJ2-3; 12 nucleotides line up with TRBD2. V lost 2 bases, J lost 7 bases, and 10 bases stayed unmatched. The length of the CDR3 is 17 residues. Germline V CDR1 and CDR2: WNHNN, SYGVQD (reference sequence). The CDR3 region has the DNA TGCGCCAGCAGTGAGGGTCTAGCGGGGGGGCTAAGGAATACGCAGTATTTT. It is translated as CASSEGLAGGLRNTQYF.